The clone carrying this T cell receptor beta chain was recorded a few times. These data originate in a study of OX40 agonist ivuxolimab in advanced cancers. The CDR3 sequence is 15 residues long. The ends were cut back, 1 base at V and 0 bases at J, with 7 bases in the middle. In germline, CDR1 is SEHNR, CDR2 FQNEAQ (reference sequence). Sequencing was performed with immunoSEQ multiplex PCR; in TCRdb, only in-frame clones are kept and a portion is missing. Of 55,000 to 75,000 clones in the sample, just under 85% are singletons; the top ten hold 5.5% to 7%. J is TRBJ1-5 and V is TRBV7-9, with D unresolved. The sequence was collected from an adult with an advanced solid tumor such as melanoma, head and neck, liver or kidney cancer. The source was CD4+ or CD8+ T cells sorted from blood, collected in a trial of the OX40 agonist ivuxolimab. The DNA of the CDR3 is TGTGCCAGCAGCTTAGGAGGGTATAGCAATCAGCCCCAGCATTTT. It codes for CASSLGGYSNQPQHF.